This T cell receptor (beta chain) was sequenced in a study of Graves' ophthalmopathy and Graves' hyperthyroidism (dated by TCRdb to the late 2010s). Study-level background: Peripheral blood was collected at initial diagnosis, before any treatment. The study used TCR beta repertoire signatures to distinguish Graves' ophthalmopathy from Graves' hyperthyroidism and to predict progression to ophthalmopathy. In total, 135 blood samples were TCR-sequenced: roughly 45 ophthalmopathy, roughly 80 hyperthyroidism and some 17 hyperthyroidism-to-ophthalmopathy patients. To explore V-J signatures that distinguish ophthalmopathy from hyperthyroidism, a discovery set of 95 to 100 patients was enrolled, made up of over 40 with ophthalmopathy and some 58 with stable hyperthyroidism. An independent validation cohort was composed of some 19 hyperthyroidism patients and roughly 16 patients who later progressed from hyperthyroidism to ophthalmopathy. In roughly six hyperthyroidism patients, the T-cell repertoires found in thyroid tissue were compared with those found in blood. After sampling, hyperthyroidism patients received methimazole starting at 30 mg daily, and ophthalmopathy patients received high-dose intravenous methylprednisolone. Broader findings and caveats from the paper: In cross-validation, the 13-signature model distinguished ophthalmopathy from stable hyperthyroidism with 87.88% sensitivity and about 81% specificity, while in the test set the corresponding values were about 79% and 69%. No statistical method was used to set the sample size in advance, and the investigators knew which group each participant was assigned to. Among expanded thyroid clonotypes with frequency above 0.001, most also showed up in blood, which suggests that blood repertoires may reflect the thyroid immune response. In validation, the model predicted ophthalmopathy progression with about 64% sensitivity and 72.22% specificity; fewer than 15 predicted patients were CT-confirmed with GO in a median of around 6 months.

For repertoire sequencing, the TCR beta CDR3 regions were amplified from RNA transcripts. The first round was an RT-PCR using HTBI primers with the Qiagen OneStep RT-PCR kit, and this first round was followed by a second-round multiplex PCR, then size selection and purification. The libraries underwent paired-end sequencing with 100 bp reads on an Illumina HiSeq2000. The authors processed their data as follows. Reads were processed with SOAPnuke, discarding reads with adapters, uncalled bases, mean Phred below 15, or no exact constant-primer or identifier match. High-quality paired reads were merged with COPE v1.2.5. Unique nucleotide sequences were defined as clonotypes and aligned to IMGT TRB V, D and J references using MiTCR v1.1. Analysis was restricted to V-J combinations with a frequency above 0.0001, which covered 99.2% of repertoires. For each V-J combination, a TCR clonal expansion and chaos score was defined as F50 clonal expansion divided by the chaos observed in the TCRdist matrix. Welch's t-statistics and random forest were used to reduce features to 10 to 15 V-J combinations, which were fed into a naive Bayes classifier. The similarity between thyroid and blood repertoires was quantified using the Morisita-Horn index. TCRdb cleaned the public reads at Q25 with fastp, built clones with MiXCR and kept in-frame beta chains. Duplicate CDR3 protein sequences are folded into a single record with the most common DNA and genes. Here the V and J calls rest on TCRdb's processing, not on the authors' analysis. Across this sample there are roughly 350,000 distinct CDR3 sequences, with roughly 17% seen only once. The ten largest clones take up roughly 2.3% of the sample.

Hyperthyroidism was considered stable if no progression to ophthalmopathy occurred within 18 months of follow-up. Patients with hyperthyroidism were aged 18 to 65 years, had been newly diagnosed, and had a disease duration of less than 2 months. Patients with other autoimmune diseases, uncontrolled infections, pregnancy or lactation were excluded. Diagnosis was based on clinical symptoms, serum thyroxine, TRAb, thyroid ultrasound and orbital computed tomography. Using Ficoll-Paque density gradient centrifugation, PBMCs were isolated from about 9.2 ml of fresh peripheral blood. Trizol reagent was used to extract the total RNA, and its quality was then checked on an Agilent 2100 Bioanalyzer. This clonotype was counted between two and nine times. Its antigen is still unknown. Qualities for individual bases were not recorded, and no much larger clone is one base off. The germline V gene (reference sequence) gives CDR1 as GTSNPN and CDR2 as SVGIG. The CDR3 starts with the cysteine, ends with the phenylalanine, and has 16 residues. The kept DNA is CDR3 alone, 48 bases in frame from the first base. Trimmed from V: 2 bases; trimmed from J: 4 bases; junction bases lacking a gene match: 13.

The sequencing input was peripheral blood. The rearrangement combines TRBV30 with TRBJ1-2; TRBD1 matches 7 bases in the middle. This clonotype was obtained from an adult woman with stable Graves' hyperthyroidism. The CDR3 region has the sequence CAWSKRGGGEVYGYTF. The sequence in DNA is TGTGCCTGGAGTAAGAGGGGAGGGGGCGAGGTCTATGGCTACACCTTC.